A selection of T cell receptor beta chains follows, all from one sample in a study of identifying expanded T cells in peripheral blood. Some clones are missing from TCRdb's copy, which holds only in-frame ones; the method was immunoSEQ multiplex PCR. The repertoire has about 90,000 clones, approximately 85% of them found once; the top ten carry under 6.5%. The sequenced material came from blood. These receptors came from a person aged 18 to 70 in good health. The CDR3 runs from the conserved cysteine through the conserved F or W. A D gene is named only where the DNA matches it firmly. Size is omitted from some rows. Given values are once, few, many or a class for expanded clones.

clone_size	v_call	d_call	j_call	cdr3_aa	cdr3_nt
NA	TRBV7-3	NA	TRBJ2-7	CASSLKGDNEQYF	TGTGCCAGCAGCTTAAAGGGGGACAACGAGCAGTACTTC
NA	TRBV19	NA	TRBJ2-1	CASNMQDKYEQFF	TGTGCCAGTAACATGCAGGACAAGTATGAGCAGTTCTTC
NA	TRBV5-1	NA	TRBJ2-1	CASSADGRRALIF	TGCGCCAGCAGCGCCGACGGCCGAAGGGCATTGATCTTC
NA	TRBV11-3	TRBD1	TRBJ2-2	CASSSHKTGAGTGELFF	TGTGCCAGCAGCTCCCACAAGACAGGGGCGGGCACCGGGGAGCTGTTTTTT
NA	TRBV12-5	TRBD1	TRBJ1-5	CASGSGQGNQPQHF	TGTGCTAGTGGTTCGGGACAGGGCAATCAGCCCCAGCATTTT
NA	TRBV4-1	NA	TRBJ2-3	CASSQERLNTDTQYF	TGCGCCAGCAGCCAAGAAAGACTCAACACAGATACGCAGTATTTT
once	TRBV5-6	NA	TRBJ2-7	CASSLTEGAYEQYF	TGTGCCAGCAGCTTGACGGAGGGGGCGTACGAGCAGTACTTC
NA	TRBV5-5	TRBD1	TRBJ2-7	CASSSGQDDASYEQYF	TGTGCCAGCAGCTCCGGACAGGACGATGCCTCCTACGAGCAGTACTTC
once	TRBV5-1	TRBD2	TRBJ2-2	CASSFTAGGYTGELFF	TGCGCCAGCAGCTTTACAGCGGGGGGCTACACCGGGGAGCTGTTTTTT
NA	TRBV29-1	NA	TRBJ1-1	CSVQDSPMNTEAFF	TGCAGCGTCCAGGACAGCCCAATGAACACTGAAGCTTTCTTT
NA	TRBV7-2	NA	TRBJ1-4	CASSFSVGLNEKLFF	TGTGCCAGCAGTTTTAGCGTAGGGCTTAATGAAAAACTGTTTTTT
NA	TRBV5-1	TRBD2	TRBJ2-1	CASSGGLAGTLGNNEQFF	TGCGCCAGCAGCGGGGGACTAGCGGGCACCCTCGGGAACAATGAGCAGTTCTTC
NA	TRBV4-3	NA	TRBJ2-7	CASSQGSHSYEQYF	TGCGCCAGCAGCCAAGGCTCGCACTCCTACGAGCAGTACTTC
NA	TRBV19	NA	TRBJ1-5	CASSSGVRGGNQPQHF	TGTGCCAGTAGTAGTGGGGTCCGTGGTGGCAATCAGCCCCAGCATTTT
NA	TRBV11-2	NA	TRBJ1-2	CASSLGTDNYGYTF	TGTGCCAGCAGCTTAGGTACAGATAACTATGGCTACACCTTC
once	TRBV6-1	NA	TRBJ1-2	CASRGTGPYGYTF	TGTGCCAGCAGGGGAACAGGGCCATATGGCTACACCTTC
NA	TRBV9	NA	TRBJ2-6	CASSAFRDGGPSGANVLTF	TGTGCCAGCAGCGCTTTCAGGGACGGGGGTCCCAGTGGGGCCAACGTCCTGACTTTC
NA	TRBV30	NA	TRBJ2-7	CAWSGRASYEQYF	TGTGCCTGGAGTGGCAGGGCTTCCTACGAGCAGTACTTC
few	TRBV19	TRBD2	TRBJ2-7	CASSIPGGEQYF	TGTGCCAGTAGTATTCCGGGGGGCGAGCAGTACTTC
few	TRBV18	TRBD1	TRBJ2-3	CASSQTGTVTDTQYF	TGTGCCAGCTCACAAACCGGGACAGTCACAGATACGCAGTATTTT
NA	TRBV10-3	TRBD2	TRBJ2-3	CAISDRTSGTDTQYF	TGTGCCATCAGTGATAGGACTAGCGGCACAGATACGCAGTATTTT
NA	TRBV19	NA	TRBJ1-2	CASRTEQYYGYTF	TGTGCCAGTAGGACCGAACAGTACTATGGCTACACCTTC
NA	TRBV5-4	TRBD2	TRBJ2-3	CASSPETSGRDTQYF	TGTGCCAGCAGCCCCGAGACTAGCGGGAGAGACACGCAGTATTTT
NA	TRBV9	NA	TRBJ2-5	CASSVGLDGQETQYF	TGTGCCAGCAGCGTAGGTTTAGACGGACAAGAGACCCAGTACTTC
NA	TRBV2	TRBD1	TRBJ1-1	CASSDGTAVHNEAFF	TGTGCCAGCAGTGACGGGACAGCTGTTCACAATGAAGCTTTCTTT
NA	TRBV5-6	NA	TRBJ1-6	CASSLGAVNSPLHF	TGTGCCAGCAGCTTGGGGGCCGTAAATTCACCCCTCCACTTT
NA	TRBV5-1	NA	TRBJ2-3	CASSLGQSLSDTQYF	TGCGCCAGCAGCTTGGGTCAGTCCCTCTCAGATACGCAGTATTTT
NA	TRBV5-1	TRBD1	TRBJ1-1	CASSSTGEVVTEAFF	TGCGCCAGCAGCTCCACAGGGGAGGTCGTGACTGAAGCTTTCTTT
NA	TRBV6-5	NA	TRBJ1-1	CASRGGPLNTEAFF	TGTGCCAGCAGGGGCGGTCCATTGAACACTGAAGCTTTCTTT
NA	TRBV30	TRBD2	TRBJ2-5	CAWSAGLAGQETQYF	TGTGCCTGGAGTGCGGGACTAGCGGGTCAAGAGACCCAGTACTTC
NA	TRBV7-2	TRBD1	TRBJ2-1	CASSLVAKAGGLDEQFF	TGTGCCAGCAGCTTAGTAGCTAAGGCAGGGGGCCTCGATGAGCAGTTCTTC
NA	TRBV4-1	TRBD2	TRBJ2-5	CASSASTSGRTSRETQYF	TGCGCCAGCAGCGCAAGCACTAGCGGGAGGACGAGTAGAGAGACCCAGTACTTC
NA	TRBV29-1	NA	TRBJ2-1	CSPVSGSYNEQFF	TGCAGCCCCGTTAGCGGATCCTACAATGAGCAGTTCTTC
NA	TRBV2	NA	TRBJ1-3	CASGTGSSGNTIYF	TGTGCCAGCGGTACAGGTTCCTCGGGAAACACCATATATTTT
NA	TRBV2	NA	TRBJ1-5	CASSEESIGNQPQHF	TGTGCCAGCAGTGAAGAATCGATTGGCAATCAGCCCCAGCATTTT
NA	TRBV19	NA	TRBJ2-7	CASSIAASYEQYF	TGTGCCAGTAGTATCGCGGCCTCCTACGAGCAGTACTTC